This TCR beta chain was retrieved from a study of blood T cell repertoires in COVID-19. The protocol was immunoSEQ multiplex PCR, while the TCRdb copy is restricted to in-frame clones and leaves out a portion. This table holds roughly 250,000 clones, approximately 91% found once. The CDR3 runs to 15 residues. Germline V gene lookup returns CDR1 MNHGY and CDR2 SAAAGT. V lost 4 bases and J lost 6, with 16 bases in between. Sequencing was performed on PBMCs or T cells enriched from blood (not recorded which). This TCR was sampled from a woman aged 40 to 55 with acute COVID-19. V gene TRBV6-8 combines with J gene TRBJ1-5; a weak D match, TRBD1 (5 bases). The CDR3 loop reads CASSCGDSGSQPQHF. As DNA, the CDR3 is TGTGCCAGCAGTTGCGGGGACTCGGGGAGTCAGCCCCAGCATTTT.